This TCR beta chain originates from a study of blood T cell repertoires in COVID-19. As for the study in general: Nucleic acid was either cDNA or gDNA, and it came from T cells, B-cell-depleted T cells, or PBMCs.

Original data processing: Reference gene primer amplification gave estimated nucleated cell counts. The method was immunoSEQ multiplex PCR; TCRdb's version includes in-frame clones alone and lacks a portion of them. Clone size and V and J calls were adopted from that table, with D and trimming inferred from the DNA. Here the sample spans under 400,000 clones, about 90% being singletons. The cohort comprised adults aged 18 to 89 years residing in about two dozen US areas. Categorization into cohorts depended on clinical history that participants reported. The receptor was isolated from a man aged 35-49 years in a cohort exposed to, infected with or recovered from COVID-19 (not recorded which). Sequenced: PBMCs or T cells enriched from blood (not recorded which).

DNA for the CDR3: TGTGCCAGCAGCCTTTCCCCCGGGACATACGAGCAGTACTTC. It is translated as CASSLSPGTYEQYF. The rearrangement uses TRBV9 and TRBJ2-7; D possibly corresponds to TRBD1 (6 bases). This CDR3 is 14 amino acids long. Looked up from germline, CDR1 is SGDLS and CDR2 is YYNGEE. Trimming pared 4 bases from V and 4 bases from J, leaving 15 bases between.